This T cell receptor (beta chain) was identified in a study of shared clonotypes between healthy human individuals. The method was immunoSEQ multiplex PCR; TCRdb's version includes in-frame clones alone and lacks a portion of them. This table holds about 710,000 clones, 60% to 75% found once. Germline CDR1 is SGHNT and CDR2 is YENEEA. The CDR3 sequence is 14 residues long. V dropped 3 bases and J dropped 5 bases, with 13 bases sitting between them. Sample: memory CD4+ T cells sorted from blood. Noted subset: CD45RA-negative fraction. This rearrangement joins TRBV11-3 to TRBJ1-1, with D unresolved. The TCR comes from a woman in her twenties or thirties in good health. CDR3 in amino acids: CASSFDGGRTEAFF. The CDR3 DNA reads TGTGCCAGCAGCTTCGACGGAGGGCGGACTGAAGCTTTCTTT. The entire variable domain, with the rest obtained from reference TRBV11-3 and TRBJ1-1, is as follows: EAGVVQSPRYKIIEKKQPVAFWCNPISGHNTLYWYLQNLGQGPELLIRYENEEAVDDSQLPKDRFSAERLKGVDSTLKIQPAELGDSAVYLCASSFDGGRTEAFFGQGTRLTVV.